These T cell receptor beta chains were read from a single sample in a study of blood T cell repertoires in COVID-19. The protocol was immunoSEQ multiplex PCR, while the TCRdb copy is restricted to in-frame clones and leaves out a portion. The table has approximately 210,000 clones, roughly 78% seen once. What was sequenced was peripheral blood. Receptors originate from a woman in her thirties or forties with acute or convalescent COVID-19. The CDR3 runs from the conserved cysteine through the conserved F or W. The D gene is left open where the match is weak. Clone size is stated in some rows and not others, as once, few, many or a class when expanded.

CDR3 DNA: TGTGCCAGCAGCACGCGGACGGGAACCGGGGAGCTGTTTTTT; CDR3 protein: CASSTRTGTGELFF; J gene: TRBJ2-2; clone size: NA; V gene: TRBV11-2; D gene: NA
CDR3 DNA: TGTGCCAGTAGTATCCTCTCGGGACTCTCCTACGAGCAGTACTTC; CDR3 protein: CASSILSGLSYEQYF; J gene: TRBJ2-7; clone size: NA; V gene: TRBV19; D gene: NA
CDR3 DNA: TGCGCCAGCAGCTTGGTGGCAGGGGGGACTGAAGCTTTCTTT; CDR3 protein: CASSLVAGGTEAFF; J gene: TRBJ1-1; clone size: NA; V gene: TRBV5-1; D gene: TRBD1
CDR3 DNA: TGTGCCAGCAGCCGGTGGACAGCCGCTAGATACAATGAGCAGTTCTTC; CDR3 protein: CASSRWTAARYNEQFF; J gene: TRBJ2-1; clone size: NA; V gene: TRBV3-1/TRBV3-2; D gene: NA
CDR3 DNA: TGTGCCAGCAGTTCCGAGGCAGTCTATGGCTACACCTTC; CDR3 protein: CASSSEAVYGYTF; J gene: TRBJ1-2; clone size: NA; V gene: TRBV6-6; D gene: NA
CDR3 DNA: TGTGCCAGTATCGGCCGGGGGGATCGGGCGGAAAAACTGTTTTTT; CDR3 protein: CASIGRGDRAEKLFF; J gene: TRBJ1-4; clone size: NA; V gene: TRBV19; D gene: NA
CDR3 DNA: TGTGCCAGCAGCCAGAAGCGGGGGGCCTGCCGGGGAGCTGTTTTT; CDR3 protein: CASSQKRGACRGAVF; J gene: TRBJ2-2; clone size: NA; V gene: TRBV14; D gene: TRBD2
CDR3 DNA: TGCAGCGCTCTCCAGGGAACCGGGGAGCTGTTTTTT; CDR3 protein: CSALQGTGELFF; J gene: TRBJ2-2; clone size: few; V gene: TRBV29-1; D gene: NA
CDR3 DNA: TGCGCCAGCAGCCAAGAAATAGTGGGGAGGAACACTGAAGCTTTCTTT; CDR3 protein: CASSQEIVGRNTEAFF; J gene: TRBJ1-1; clone size: NA; V gene: TRBV4-3; D gene: NA
CDR3 DNA: TGCAGTGCTATCGGGTGGGGAGAGGCTTTCTTT; CDR3 protein: CSAIGWGEAFF; J gene: TRBJ1-1; clone size: NA; V gene: TRBV20-1; D gene: NA
CDR3 DNA: TGTGCCTGGAGTTCCGGCGCCGGGGACTACGAGCAGTACTTC; CDR3 protein: CAWSSGAGDYEQYF; J gene: TRBJ2-7; clone size: NA; V gene: TRBV30; D gene: NA
CDR3 DNA: TGTGCCAGCAGCTTAGCCCCGACTAGGTTGACTGGGGCCAACGTCCTGACTTTC; CDR3 protein: CASSLAPTRLTGANVLTF; J gene: TRBJ2-6; clone size: NA; V gene: TRBV7-2; D gene: NA
CDR3 DNA: TGTGCCAGCAGCCAAGATCCAGGGGACGATGAGCAGTTCTTC; CDR3 protein: CASSQDPGDDEQFF; J gene: TRBJ2-1; clone size: NA; V gene: TRBV4-2; D gene: NA
CDR3 DNA: TGCGCCAGCAGCTATACAGGGCCGCACTTATCTAGCACAGATACGCAGTATTTT; CDR3 protein: CASSYTGPHLSSTDTQYF; J gene: TRBJ2-3; clone size: NA; V gene: TRBV5-1; D gene: NA
CDR3 DNA: TGTGCCAGCAGCGTAGGACTGGGGGGTCCCTCCTACAATGAGCAGTTCTTC; CDR3 protein: CASSVGLGGPSYNEQFF; J gene: TRBJ2-1; clone size: NA; V gene: TRBV9; D gene: NA
CDR3 DNA: TGTGCCATCAGTGCGTATGGGACTAGCGGGGACTCCTACGAGCAGTACTTC; CDR3 protein: CAISAYGTSGDSYEQYF; J gene: TRBJ2-7; clone size: NA; V gene: TRBV10-3; D gene: TRBD2
CDR3 DNA: TGTGCCAGCAGCCCTAGTGGGGGGACAGGGAGCGCCGAGCAGTACTTC; CDR3 protein: CASSPSGGTGSAEQYF; J gene: TRBJ2-7; clone size: NA; V gene: TRBV7-9; D gene: TRBD1
CDR3 DNA: TGCGCCAGCAGCCCTGGTGGCGGGACAGGGTCGAGGGGCTACACCTTC; CDR3 protein: CASSPGGGTGSRGYTF; J gene: TRBJ1-2; clone size: few; V gene: TRBV5-1; D gene: TRBD1
CDR3 DNA: TGTGCCAGTAGGGCACTAGCGGGGCTTGAGCAGTACTTC; CDR3 protein: CASRALAGLEQYF; J gene: TRBJ2-7; clone size: NA; V gene: TRBV19; D gene: TRBD2
CDR3 DNA: TGCGCCAGCAGCCCTGAGGAGACCCAGTACTTC; CDR3 protein: CASSPEETQYF; J gene: TRBJ2-5; clone size: NA; V gene: TRBV5-1; D gene: NA
CDR3 DNA: TGCAGTGGCGGGAGGGCCGCTACGCAGTATTTT; CDR3 protein: CSGGRAATQYF; J gene: TRBJ2-3; clone size: NA; V gene: TRBV20-1; D gene: TRBD2
CDR3 DNA: TGCGCCAGCAGCAGGGACAGGGGGAAGGATGGCTACACCTTC; CDR3 protein: CASSRDRGKDGYTF; J gene: TRBJ1-2; clone size: NA; V gene: TRBV10-2; D gene: TRBD1
CDR3 DNA: TGTGCCAGCAGTTTCGCGGGGAATCAGCCCCAGCATTTT; CDR3 protein: CASSFAGNQPQHF; J gene: TRBJ1-5; clone size: NA; V gene: TRBV6-2/TRBV6-3; D gene: NA
CDR3 DNA: TGTGCCAGCAGCCTCGACAGGGCCTATGGCTACACCTTC; CDR3 protein: CASSLDRAYGYTF; J gene: TRBJ1-2; clone size: NA; V gene: TRBV7-9; D gene: TRBD1
CDR3 DNA: TGTGCCAGCAGTGAAGGGGCTCTAGTTGATGAGCAGTTCTTC; CDR3 protein: CASSEGALVDEQFF; J gene: TRBJ2-1; clone size: NA; V gene: TRBV25-1; D gene: NA
CDR3 DNA: TGCGCCAGCAGCCAAGATCGGGAGGGCCGTTACGAGCAGTACTTC; CDR3 protein: CASSQDREGRYEQYF; J gene: TRBJ2-7; clone size: NA; V gene: TRBV4-3; D gene: TRBD2
CDR3 DNA: TGTGCCACCAGTGACCCCTCAGCGGGAGTCTACAATGAGCAGTTCTTC; CDR3 protein: CATSDPSAGVYNEQFF; J gene: TRBJ2-1; clone size: NA; V gene: TRBV24-1; D gene: TRBD2
CDR3 DNA: TGTGCCAGCAGCAAGGGGGGGCAGGGAATGGGTGGAGAAACTGAAGCTTTCTTT; CDR3 protein: CASSKGGQGMGGETEAFF; J gene: TRBJ1-1; clone size: NA; V gene: TRBV21-1; D gene: NA
CDR3 DNA: TGCGCCAGCAGCCACCTCTCGCGGGGGGGAGAATACAATGAGCAGTTCTTC; CDR3 protein: CASSHLSRGGEYNEQFF; J gene: TRBJ2-1; clone size: NA; V gene: TRBV5-1; D gene: TRBD2
CDR3 DNA: TGTGCCAGCAGCTTGACGGGAGAAAAGGTTGGCACAGATACGCAGTATTTT; CDR3 protein: CASSLTGEKVGTDTQYF; J gene: TRBJ2-3; clone size: few; V gene: TRBV7-9; D gene: NA
CDR3 DNA: TGTGCCACCACCCGGACTAGCGGGGGGTACGAGCAGTACTTC; CDR3 protein: CATTRTSGGYEQYF; J gene: TRBJ2-7; clone size: NA; V gene: TRBV11-2; D gene: TRBD2